This paragraph covers one T cell receptor beta chain sequence. This sample was included in a study of T cell changes during pregnancy in multiple sclerosis. Germline values: CDR1 SQVTM, CDR2 ANQGSEA. The CDR3 runs to 12 residues. The V gene end was trimmed by 6 bases and the J gene end by 2 bases; junction bases not matched to a gene: 1. Only in-frame clones appear in the TCRdb table, and some are missing; sequencing was by immunoSEQ multiplex PCR. The table shows about 58,000 clones, with roughly nine tenths occurring only once. The sample here was CD4+ T cells from peripheral blood mononuclear cells, taken after pregnancy. This TCR was recovered from a female donor in good health, enrolled as a control in a pregnancy study. The chain links TRBV29-1 to TRBJ1-5; 7 positions agree with TRBD1. The CDR3 is CSVTGGNQPQHF. The CDR3 region has the DNA TGCAGCGTAACAGGGGGCAATCAGCCCCAGCATTTT.